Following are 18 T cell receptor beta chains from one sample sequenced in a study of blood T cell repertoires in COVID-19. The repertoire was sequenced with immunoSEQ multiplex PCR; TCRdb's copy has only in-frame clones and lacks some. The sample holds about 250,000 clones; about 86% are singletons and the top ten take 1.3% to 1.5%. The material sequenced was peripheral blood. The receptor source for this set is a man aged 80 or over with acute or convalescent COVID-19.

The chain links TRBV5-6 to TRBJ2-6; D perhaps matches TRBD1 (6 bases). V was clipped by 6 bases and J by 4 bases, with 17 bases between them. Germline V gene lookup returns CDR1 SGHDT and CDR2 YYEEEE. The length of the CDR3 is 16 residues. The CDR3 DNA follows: TGTGCCAGCAACAGGGACCTCTTGGGAGGGGCCAACGTCCTGACTTTC. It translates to CASNRDLLGGANVLTF.

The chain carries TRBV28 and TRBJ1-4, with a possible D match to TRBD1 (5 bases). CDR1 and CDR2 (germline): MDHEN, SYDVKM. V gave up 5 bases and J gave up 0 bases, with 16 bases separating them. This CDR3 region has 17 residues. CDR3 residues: CASSAYLDSSTNEKLFF. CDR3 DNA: TGTGCCAGCAGTGCCTACCTTGACAGTTCAACTAATGAAAAACTGTTTTTT.

This chain's CDR3 is CSARGTGDNEQFF. DNA for the CDR3: TGCAGCGCCAGGGGGACAGGCGACAATGAGCAGTTCTTC. The rearrangement uses TRBV29-1 and TRBJ2-1; 8 positions match TRBD1. Germline lookup yields CDR1 SQVTM and CDR2 ANQGSEA. This CDR3 spans 13 amino acids. Trimming cost V 7 bases and J 5 bases; bases outside gene matches: 7.

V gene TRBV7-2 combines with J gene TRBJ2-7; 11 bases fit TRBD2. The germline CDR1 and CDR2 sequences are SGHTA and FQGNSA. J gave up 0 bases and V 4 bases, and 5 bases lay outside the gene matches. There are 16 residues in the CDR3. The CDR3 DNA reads TGTGCCAGCAGCTACGGGACTAGCGGTATCTCCTACGAGCAGTACTTC. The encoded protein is CASSYGTSGISYEQYF. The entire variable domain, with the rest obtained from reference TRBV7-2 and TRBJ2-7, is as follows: GAGVSQSPSNKVTEKGKDVELRCDPISGHTALYWYRQSLGQGLEFLIYFQGNSAPDKSGLPSDRFSAERTGGSVSTLTIQRTQQEDSAVYLCASSYGTSGISYEQYFGPGTRLTVT.

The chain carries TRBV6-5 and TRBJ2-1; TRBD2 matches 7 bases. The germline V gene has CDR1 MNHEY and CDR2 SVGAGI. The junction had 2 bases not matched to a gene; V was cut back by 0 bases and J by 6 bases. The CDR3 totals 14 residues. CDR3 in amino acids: CASSYSRGVNEQFF. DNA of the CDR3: TGTGCCAGCAGTTACTCTCGGGGGGTCAATGAGCAGTTCTTC.

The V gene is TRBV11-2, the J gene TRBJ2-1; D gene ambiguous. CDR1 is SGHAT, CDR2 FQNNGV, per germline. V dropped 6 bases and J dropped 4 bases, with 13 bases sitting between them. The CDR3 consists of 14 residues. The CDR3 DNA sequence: TGTGCCAGCAGTCCGGCTGCGGTTTACAATGAGCAGTTCTTC. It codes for CASSPAAVYNEQFF.

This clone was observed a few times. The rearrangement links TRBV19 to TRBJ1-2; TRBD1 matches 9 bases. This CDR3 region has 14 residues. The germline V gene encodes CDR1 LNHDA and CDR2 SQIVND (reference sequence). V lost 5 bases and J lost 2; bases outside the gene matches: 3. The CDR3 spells CASSAGTGNYGYTF. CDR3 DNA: TGTGCCAGTAGTGCCGGGACAGGGAACTATGGCTACACCTTC. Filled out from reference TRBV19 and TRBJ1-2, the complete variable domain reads DGGITQSPKYLFRKEGQNVTLSCEQNLNHDAMYWYRQDPGQGLRLIYYSQIVNDFQKGDIAEGYSVSREKKESFPLTVTSAQKNPTAFYLCASSAGTGNYGYTFGSGTRLTVV.

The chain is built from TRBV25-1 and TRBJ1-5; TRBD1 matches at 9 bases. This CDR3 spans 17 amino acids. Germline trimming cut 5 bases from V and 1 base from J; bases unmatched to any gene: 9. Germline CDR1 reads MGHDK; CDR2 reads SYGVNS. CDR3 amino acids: CASSKRGDRASNQPQHF. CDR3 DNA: TGTGCCAGCAGTAAACGTGGGGACAGGGCGAGCAATCAGCCCCAGCATTTT. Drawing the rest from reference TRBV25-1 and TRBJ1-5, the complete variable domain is EADIYQTPRYLVIGTGKKITLECSQTMGHDKMYWYQQDPGMELHLIHYSYGVNSTEKGDLSSESTVSRIRTEHFPLTLESARPSHTSQYLCASSKRGDRASNQPQHFGDGTRLSIL.

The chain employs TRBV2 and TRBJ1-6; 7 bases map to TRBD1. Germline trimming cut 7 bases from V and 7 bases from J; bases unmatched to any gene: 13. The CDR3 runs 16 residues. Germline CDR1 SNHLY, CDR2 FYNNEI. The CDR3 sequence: CASTGKRQGSNSPLHF. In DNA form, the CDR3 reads TGTGCCAGCACGGGGAAGAGACAGGGATCAAATTCACCCCTCCACTTT.

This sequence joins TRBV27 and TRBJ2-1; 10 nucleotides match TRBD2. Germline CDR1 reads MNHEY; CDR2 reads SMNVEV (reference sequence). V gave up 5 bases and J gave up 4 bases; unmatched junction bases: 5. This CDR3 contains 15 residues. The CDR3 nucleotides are TGTGCCAGCAGTCTTGAGCGGGAGGGTTACAATGAGCAGTTCTTC. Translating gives CASSLEREGYNEQFF.

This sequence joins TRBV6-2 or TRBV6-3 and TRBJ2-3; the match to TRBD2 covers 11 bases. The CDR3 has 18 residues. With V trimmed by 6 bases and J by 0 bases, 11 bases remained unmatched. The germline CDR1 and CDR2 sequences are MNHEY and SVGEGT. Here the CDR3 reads CASSPPQRLAGSTDTQYF. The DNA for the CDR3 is TGTGCCAGCAGCCCTCCTCAAAGACTAGCGGGGAGCACAGATACGCAGTATTTT.

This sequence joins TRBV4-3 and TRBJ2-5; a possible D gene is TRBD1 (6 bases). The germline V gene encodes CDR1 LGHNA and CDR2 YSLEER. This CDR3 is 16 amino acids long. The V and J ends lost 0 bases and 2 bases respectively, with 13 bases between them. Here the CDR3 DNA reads TGCGCCAGCAGCCAAGATGGACCAGGGGTGCAAGAGACCCAGTACTTC. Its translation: CASSQDGPGVQETQYF.

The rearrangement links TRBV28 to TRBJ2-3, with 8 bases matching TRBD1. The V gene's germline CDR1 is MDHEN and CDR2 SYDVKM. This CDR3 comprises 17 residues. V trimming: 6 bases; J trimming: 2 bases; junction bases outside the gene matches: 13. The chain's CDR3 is CASSSTAGTGPTDTQYF. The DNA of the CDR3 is TGTGCCAGCAGCTCAACGGCCGGGACAGGTCCCACAGATACGCAGTATTTT.

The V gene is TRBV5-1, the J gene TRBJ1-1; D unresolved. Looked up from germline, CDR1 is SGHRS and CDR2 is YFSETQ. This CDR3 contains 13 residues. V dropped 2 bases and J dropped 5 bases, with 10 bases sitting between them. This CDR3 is CASSFRGRTEAFF. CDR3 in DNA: TGCGCCAGCAGCTTTAGAGGGCGGACTGAAGCTTTCTTT.

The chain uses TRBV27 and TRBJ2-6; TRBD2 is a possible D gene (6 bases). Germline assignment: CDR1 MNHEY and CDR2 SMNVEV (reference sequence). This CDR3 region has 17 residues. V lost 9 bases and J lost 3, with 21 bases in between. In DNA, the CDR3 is TGTGCCAGTGCAGAGGGACTTACGTTTTTTGGGGCCAACGTCCTGACTTTC. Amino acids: CASAEGLTFFGANVLTF.

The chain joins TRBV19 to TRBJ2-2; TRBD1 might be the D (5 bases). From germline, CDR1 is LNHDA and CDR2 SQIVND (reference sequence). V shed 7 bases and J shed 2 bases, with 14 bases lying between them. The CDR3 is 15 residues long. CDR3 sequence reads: CASKNGASNTGELFF. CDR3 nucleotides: TGTGCCAGTAAAAATGGGGCATCCAACACCGGGGAGCTGTTTTTT.

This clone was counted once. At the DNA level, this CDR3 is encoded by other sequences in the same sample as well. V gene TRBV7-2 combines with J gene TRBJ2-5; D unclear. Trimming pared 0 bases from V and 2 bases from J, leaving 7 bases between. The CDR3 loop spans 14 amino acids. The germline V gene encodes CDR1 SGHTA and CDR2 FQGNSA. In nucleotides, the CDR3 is TGTGCCAGCAGCTTAGCGGGCAGACAAGAGACCCAGTACTTC. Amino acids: CASSLAGRQETQYF. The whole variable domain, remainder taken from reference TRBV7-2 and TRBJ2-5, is GAGVSQSPSNKVTEKGKDVELRCDPISGHTALYWYRQSLGQGLEFLIYFQGNSAPDKSGLPSDRFSAERTGGSVSTLTIQRTQQEDSAVYLCASSLAGRQETQYFGPGTRLLVL.

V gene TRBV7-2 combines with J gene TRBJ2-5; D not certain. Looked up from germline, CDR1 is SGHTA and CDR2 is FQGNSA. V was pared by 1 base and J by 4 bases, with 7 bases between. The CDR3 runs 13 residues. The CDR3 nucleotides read TGTGCCAGCAGCTTAGAATCTCTAGAGACCCAGTACTTC. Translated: CASSLESLETQYF. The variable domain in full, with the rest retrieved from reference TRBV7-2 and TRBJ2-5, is GAGVSQSPSNKVTEKGKDVELRCDPISGHTALYWYRQSLGQGLEFLIYFQGNSAPDKSGLPSDRFSAERTGGSVSTLTIQRTQQEDSAVYLCASSLESLETQYFGPGTRLLVL.